This TCR beta chain originates from a study of shared clonotypes between healthy human individuals. Across the study: CD8 memory received one plate per donor, CD8 naive two, CD4 memory three and CD4 naive three.

In germline, CDR1 is SGHRS, CDR2 YFSETQ. V was cut by 2 bases and J by 1 base, with 6 bases left in between. The CDR3 extends over 14 amino acids. As regards this clone: Its antigen is not identified. Other nucleotide sequences in the sample specify the same CDR3.

Method: immunoSEQ multiplex PCR; TCRdb's copy keeps in-frame clones and lacks some. This repertoire shows roughly 300,000 clones, more than 60% found once; its top ten account for 8.5% to 12%. General study results and limits: Clonotype sharing among the donors was expected to vary with sequencing depth.

This chain joins TRBV5-1 and TRBJ2-2, with D perhaps matching TRBD2 (6 bases). Input material: memory CD4+ T cells sorted from blood. As to subset: CD45RA-negative fraction. The sequence came from a man younger than 40 in good health. In nucleotides, the CDR3 is TGCGCCAGCAGCTTTAGCGGGAACACCGGGGAGCTGTTTTTT. Amino acid sequence: CASSFSGNTGELFF.